Below, 27 T cell receptor beta chains from the same sample are listed, as sequenced in a study of blood T cell repertoires in COVID-19. Libraries were prepared by immunoSEQ multiplex PCR; TCRdb keeps only in-frame clonotypes and omits some of them. The sample holds a few hundred thousand clones, 85% seen once. The material sequenced was PBMCs or T cells enriched from blood (not recorded which). The receptor set was obtained from a man in his forties who had recovered from COVID-19.

In this sample, this clone turned up a few times. A far larger clone is one base from this, pointing to a likely read error. The chain couples TRBV6-1 to TRBJ2-3; 9 bases map to TRBD1. The CDR3 totals 14 residues. Germline CDR1 and CDR2: MNHNS and SASEGT. V lost 1 base and J lost 4; bases outside the gene matches: 0. The CDR3 reads CASSEGQGADTQYF. The CDR3 region has the DNA TGTGCCAGCAGTGAAGGACAGGGGGCAGATACGCAGTATTTT.

The chain uses TRBV5-4 and TRBJ2-5; TRBD1 matches at 8 bases. Germline V gene sequence: CDR1 SGHNT, CDR2 YYREEE (reference sequence). This CDR3 is 14 amino acids long. The V and J ends lost 2 bases and 4 bases, in that order; junction bases with no gene match: 4. The CDR3 reads CASSFDRGRETQYF. For the CDR3, the DNA is TGTGCCAGCAGCTTTGACAGGGGTAGAGAGACCCAGTACTTC.

The V call is TRBV18, the J call TRBJ1-2, with 11 bases that match TRBD1. V shed 2 bases, J shed 7 bases, and the junction held 12 bases outside the gene matches. The CDR3 sequence is 17 residues long. Germline V lookup: CDR1 KGHSH, CDR2 LQKENI. DNA of the CDR3: TGTGCCAGCTCACCAGCTTCAGGACAGGGGGCGGTGGCTGGCTACACCTTC. Its translation is CASSPASGQGAVAGYTF. Full variable domain (missing parts from reference TRBV18 and TRBJ1-2): NAGVMQNPRHLVRRRGQEARLRCSPMKGHSHVYWYRQLPEEGLKFMVYLQKENIIDESGMPKERFSAEFPKEGPSILRIQQVVRGDSAAYFCASSPASGQGAVAGYTFGSGTRLTVV.

This clone has a single count. The chain employs TRBV10-1 and TRBJ1-5, with D possibly TRBD1 on 6 matching bases. V was clipped by 3 bases and J by 3 bases, with 12 bases between them. The CDR3 loop spans 15 amino acids. CDR1 and CDR2 from the germline V gene are WNHNN and SYGVQD (reference sequence). In DNA form, the CDR3 reads TGCGCCAGCAGTGACGGACAGCGAGTCAATCAGCCCCAGCATTTT. Its protein is CASSDGQRVNQPQHF.

The chain links TRBV6-5 to TRBJ2-5; 8 nucleotides agree with TRBD2. V trimming: 10 bases; J trimming: 5 bases; junction bases outside the gene matches: 12. Per the germline V gene, CDR1 is MNHEY and CDR2 is SVGAGI. The CDR3 spans 14 residues. CDR3 sequence: CATMSTSAHETQYF. The DNA of the CDR3 is TGTGCCACCATGTCGACTAGCGCTCACGAGACCCAGTACTTC.

J is TRBJ1-5 and V is TRBV19; 12 bases map to TRBD1. V lost 3 bases to trimming and J lost 4 bases; unmatched junction nucleotides: 10. This CDR3 contains 18 residues. The germline V gene encodes CDR1 LNHDA and CDR2 SQIVND (reference sequence). DNA of the CDR3: TGTGCCAGTAGTATTCGCGGGACAGGGGGCTTAGGAAATCAGCCCCAGCATTTT. Translating it yields CASSIRGTGGLGNQPQHF.

This sequence joins TRBV27 and TRBJ2-1, with unresolved D. This CDR3 contains 14 residues. The germline gives CDR1 MNHEY, CDR2 SMNVEV (reference sequence). Deletions cut 3 bases from V and 8 bases from J, with 14 bases between. CDR3 in amino acids: CASSFELSRYEQFF. CDR3 DNA sequence: TGTGCCAGCAGTTTCGAGCTGAGCCGCTATGAGCAGTTCTTC.

The gene calls are TRBV7-8 and TRBJ1-1; D may be TRBD1 (6 bases). The CDR3 is 16 residues long. The germline V and J ends were trimmed by 5 bases and 3 bases, with 19 bases remaining between them. CDR1 is SGHVS and CDR2 is FQNEAQ in the germline V gene. For the CDR3, the DNA is TGTGCCAGCAGCCCGAGGCAGGGGCAAGGGCACACTGAAGCTTTCTTT. It yields the protein CASSPRQGQGHTEAFF.

J is TRBJ2-1 and V is TRBV7-6; D possibly corresponds to TRBD2 (5 bases). V was cut by 2 bases and J by 2 bases, with 13 bases left in between. The CDR3 contains 16 residues. The germline CDR1 and CDR2 sequences are SGHVS and FNYEAQ. The CDR3 nucleotides read TGTGCCAGCAGCTTACGCGGGCTAGCCACCTACAATGAGCAGTTCTTC. This sequence encodes CASSLRGLATYNEQFF.

The chain uses TRBV29-1 and TRBJ1-1; 8 nucleotides agree with TRBD1. Germline V gene lookup returns CDR1 SQVTM and CDR2 ANQGSEA. This CDR3 is built from 14 residues. V shed 7 bases and J 8 bases; nucleotides not matched to a gene: 15. Here the CDR3 DNA reads TGCAGCGCCGAGGGACAGGTTGGTAATCGCGAAGCTTTCTTT. Amino acids: CSAEGQVGNREAFF. The full variable domain, in which reference TRBV29-1 and TRBJ1-1 provide the parts outside the CDR3, is SAVISQKPSRDICQRGTSLTIQCQVDSQVTMMFWYRQQPGQSLTLIATANQGSEATYESGFVIDKFPISRPNLTFSTLTVSNMSPEDSSIYLCSAEGQVGNREAFFGQGTRLTVV.

The chain has TRBV28 and TRBJ1-1, with TRBD1 identical over 9 bases. Germline V lookup: CDR1 MDHEN, CDR2 SYDVKM. CDR3 size: 16 residues. V was clipped by 1 base and J by 1 base; unmatched bases: 4. The CDR3: CASSLFGQGRNTEAFF. The CDR3 region has the DNA TGTGCCAGCAGTTTATTCGGACAGGGGCGGAACACTGAAGCTTTCTTT.

The rearrangement links TRBV28 to TRBJ2-4; 7 bases map to TRBD1. CDR3 length equals 16 residues. V lost 5 bases and J lost 0; bases outside the gene matches: 7. CDR1 is MDHEN, CDR2 SYDVKM, per germline. CDR3 DNA sequence: TGTGCCAGCAGTCTAGGGGGCTATTCAGCCAAAAACATTCAGTACTTC. Protein: CASSLGGYSAKNIQYF.

The rearrangement joins TRBV5-6 to TRBJ2-2, with 10 bases aligning to TRBD2. Germline trimming cut 0 bases from V and 3 bases from J; bases unmatched to any gene: 2. In germline, CDR1 is SGHDT, CDR2 YYEEEE. This CDR3 comprises 16 residues. The CDR3 nucleotides read TGTGCCAGCAGCTTGGTACTAGCGGGACACACCGGGGAGCTGTTTTTT. Protein sequence: CASSLVLAGHTGELFF.

This chain links TRBV30 with TRBJ2-1; TRBD2 matches at 7 bases. CDR3 length equals 15 residues. From germline, CDR1 is GTSNPN and CDR2 SVGIG (reference sequence). V shed 0 bases and J 8 bases; nucleotides not matched to a gene: 10. The CDR3 nucleotides are TGTGCCTGGAGTGTATCGGGGCGGGAGAGGGATGAGCAGTTCTTC. Its protein is CAWSVSGRERDEQFF.

The V and J genes are TRBV7-9 and TRBJ2-7; D unresolved. The CDR3 covers 14 residues. Germline CDR1 SEHNR, CDR2 FQNEAQ (reference sequence). V gave up 6 bases and J gave up 0 bases, with 12 bases separating them. CDR3 DNA: TGTGCCAGCAGGTCCGAGAAGATCTCCTACGAGCAGTACTTC. Its protein is CASRSEKISYEQYF.

The gene calls are TRBV3-1 (or the pseudogene TRBV3-2) and TRBJ2-5; 8 nucleotides match TRBD2. CDR1 and CDR2 (germline): LGHDT, YNNKEL (reference sequence). This CDR3 spans 15 amino acids. V gave up 4 bases and J gave up 1 base; unmatched junction bases: 5. The CDR3 protein is CASSLTSGSQETQYF. CDR3 sequence (DNA): TGTGCCAGCAGCCTTACTAGCGGAAGCCAAGAGACCCAGTACTTC.

This clone was seen a handful of times. This chain links TRBV28 with TRBJ2-7; a weak D match, TRBD2 (5 bases). CDR3 length equals 14 residues. V was trimmed by 5 bases and J by 2 bases, leaving 13 bases between them. Germline V gives CDR1 MDHEN, CDR2 SYDVKM. The CDR3 loop reads CASSLKTGTYEQYF. As DNA, the CDR3 is TGTGCCAGCAGTCTAAAAACGGGGACCTACGAGCAGTACTTC.

This clone was found once. The chain joins TRBV11-2 to TRBJ1-2; D ambiguous. CDR3 size: 13 residues. V was trimmed by 0 bases and J by 8 bases, leaving 10 bases between them. Per the germline V gene, CDR1 is SGHAT and CDR2 is FQNNGV. CDR3 in DNA: TGTGCCAGCAGCTTAGACCGGTCCAAAGGCTACACCTTC. Its translation is CASSLDRSKGYTF.

This clone was seen a few times. This chain connects TRBV6-2 or TRBV6-3 to TRBJ2-7; the D gene is possibly TRBD1 (6 bases). With 3 bases removed from V and 2 bases from J, the gap between germline ends came to 11 bases. Germline CDR1 MNHEY, CDR2 SVGEGT. The CDR3 consists of 14 residues. The CDR3 region is CASSYFGQTYEQYF. The CDR3, as DNA: TGTGCCAGCAGTTATTTCGGACAGACCTACGAGCAGTACTTC.

The CDR3 loop is CASSLSSGGSYEQYF. CDR3 bases: TGCGCCAGCAGCTTGTCTAGCGGAGGCTCCTACGAGCAGTACTTC. The chain recombines TRBV5-1 with TRBJ2-7; 7 nucleotides line up with TRBD2. This CDR3 has 15 residues. The germline CDR1 and CDR2 sequences are SGHRS and YFSETQ. V trimming: 1 base; J trimming: 0 bases; junction bases outside the gene matches: 4.

J is TRBJ1-5 and V is TRBV28; 9 bases are a match to TRBD1. Per germline, CDR1 MDHEN and CDR2 SYDVKM. The CDR3 loop spans 18 amino acids. The V and J ends lost 6 bases and 2 bases, in that order; junction bases with no gene match: 14. The CDR3 is CASRIRDRASWGNQPQHF. For the CDR3, the DNA is TGTGCCAGCAGAATCCGGGACAGGGCCTCGTGGGGCAATCAGCCCCAGCATTTT.

This sequence joins TRBV5-4 and TRBJ1-1; a possible D gene is TRBD1 (6 bases). Germline V lookup: CDR1 SGHNT, CDR2 YYREEE (reference sequence). This CDR3 region has 14 residues. Trimming removed 5 bases from V and 1 base from J, with 12 bases in between. The chain's CDR3 is CASSYRGANTEAFF. DNA of the CDR3: TGTGCCAGCAGTTACCGGGGGGCGAACACTGAAGCTTTCTTT.

The rearrangement joins TRBV7-8 to TRBJ1-1, with TRBD1 matching 8 bases. Per the germline V gene, CDR1 is SGHVS and CDR2 is FQNEAQ. The CDR3 consists of 13 residues. J gave up 4 bases and V 4 bases, and 2 bases lay outside the gene matches. The CDR3 DNA is TGTGCCAGCAGCTACAGGGGGACCACTGAAGCTTTCTTT. Translation: CASSYRGTTEAFF.

The CDR3 sequence: CASRLSYGQGGRPNTEAFF. As DNA, the CDR3 is TGTGCAAGTCGCTTATCCTACGGACAGGGGGGTCGGCCCAACACTGAAGCTTTCTTT. The V call is TRBV12-2, the J call TRBJ1-1; the table gives TRBD1 as D, unverified against the DNA. TRBV12-2 constitutes a pseudogene. The CDR3 length is 19 residues.

The chain couples TRBV28 to TRBJ1-1; no clear D gene. V lost 1 base, J lost 7 bases, and 4 bases lay in between. The germline V gene encodes CDR1 MDHEN and CDR2 SYDVKM. The CDR3 sequence is 11 residues long. This CDR3 is CASSLSGEAFF. The DNA of the CDR3 is TGTGCCAGCAGTTTATCGGGTGAAGCTTTCTTT. The variable domain in full, with the rest retrieved from reference TRBV28 and TRBJ1-1, is DVKVTQSSRYLVKRTGEKVFLECVQDMDHENMFWYRQDPGLGLRLIYFSYDVKMKEKGDIPEGYSVSREKKERFSLILESASTNQTSMYLCASSLSGEAFFGQGTRLTVV.

This clone was found a few times. J is TRBJ1-5 and V is TRBV24-1; TRBD1 might be the D (5 bases). The CDR3 loop spans 14 amino acids. V was shortened by 4 bases and J by 3 bases, with 9 bases between the two germline ends. The germline V gene encodes CDR1 KGHDR and CDR2 SFDVKD. Written as DNA, the CDR3 is TGTGCCACCAGTGACCAACAGGACAATCAGCCCCAGCATTTT. It codes for CATSDQQDNQPQHF.

This chain joins TRBV19 and TRBJ2-2; D gene uncertain. Between the trimmed V and J ends, which lost 9 bases and 7 bases, there was a span of 9 bases. Germline CDR1 LNHDA, CDR2 SQIVND (reference sequence). The CDR3 runs to 11 residues. CDR3 in amino acids: CASTINGELFF. DNA for the CDR3: TGTGCCAGCACTATTAACGGGGAGCTGTTTTTT.